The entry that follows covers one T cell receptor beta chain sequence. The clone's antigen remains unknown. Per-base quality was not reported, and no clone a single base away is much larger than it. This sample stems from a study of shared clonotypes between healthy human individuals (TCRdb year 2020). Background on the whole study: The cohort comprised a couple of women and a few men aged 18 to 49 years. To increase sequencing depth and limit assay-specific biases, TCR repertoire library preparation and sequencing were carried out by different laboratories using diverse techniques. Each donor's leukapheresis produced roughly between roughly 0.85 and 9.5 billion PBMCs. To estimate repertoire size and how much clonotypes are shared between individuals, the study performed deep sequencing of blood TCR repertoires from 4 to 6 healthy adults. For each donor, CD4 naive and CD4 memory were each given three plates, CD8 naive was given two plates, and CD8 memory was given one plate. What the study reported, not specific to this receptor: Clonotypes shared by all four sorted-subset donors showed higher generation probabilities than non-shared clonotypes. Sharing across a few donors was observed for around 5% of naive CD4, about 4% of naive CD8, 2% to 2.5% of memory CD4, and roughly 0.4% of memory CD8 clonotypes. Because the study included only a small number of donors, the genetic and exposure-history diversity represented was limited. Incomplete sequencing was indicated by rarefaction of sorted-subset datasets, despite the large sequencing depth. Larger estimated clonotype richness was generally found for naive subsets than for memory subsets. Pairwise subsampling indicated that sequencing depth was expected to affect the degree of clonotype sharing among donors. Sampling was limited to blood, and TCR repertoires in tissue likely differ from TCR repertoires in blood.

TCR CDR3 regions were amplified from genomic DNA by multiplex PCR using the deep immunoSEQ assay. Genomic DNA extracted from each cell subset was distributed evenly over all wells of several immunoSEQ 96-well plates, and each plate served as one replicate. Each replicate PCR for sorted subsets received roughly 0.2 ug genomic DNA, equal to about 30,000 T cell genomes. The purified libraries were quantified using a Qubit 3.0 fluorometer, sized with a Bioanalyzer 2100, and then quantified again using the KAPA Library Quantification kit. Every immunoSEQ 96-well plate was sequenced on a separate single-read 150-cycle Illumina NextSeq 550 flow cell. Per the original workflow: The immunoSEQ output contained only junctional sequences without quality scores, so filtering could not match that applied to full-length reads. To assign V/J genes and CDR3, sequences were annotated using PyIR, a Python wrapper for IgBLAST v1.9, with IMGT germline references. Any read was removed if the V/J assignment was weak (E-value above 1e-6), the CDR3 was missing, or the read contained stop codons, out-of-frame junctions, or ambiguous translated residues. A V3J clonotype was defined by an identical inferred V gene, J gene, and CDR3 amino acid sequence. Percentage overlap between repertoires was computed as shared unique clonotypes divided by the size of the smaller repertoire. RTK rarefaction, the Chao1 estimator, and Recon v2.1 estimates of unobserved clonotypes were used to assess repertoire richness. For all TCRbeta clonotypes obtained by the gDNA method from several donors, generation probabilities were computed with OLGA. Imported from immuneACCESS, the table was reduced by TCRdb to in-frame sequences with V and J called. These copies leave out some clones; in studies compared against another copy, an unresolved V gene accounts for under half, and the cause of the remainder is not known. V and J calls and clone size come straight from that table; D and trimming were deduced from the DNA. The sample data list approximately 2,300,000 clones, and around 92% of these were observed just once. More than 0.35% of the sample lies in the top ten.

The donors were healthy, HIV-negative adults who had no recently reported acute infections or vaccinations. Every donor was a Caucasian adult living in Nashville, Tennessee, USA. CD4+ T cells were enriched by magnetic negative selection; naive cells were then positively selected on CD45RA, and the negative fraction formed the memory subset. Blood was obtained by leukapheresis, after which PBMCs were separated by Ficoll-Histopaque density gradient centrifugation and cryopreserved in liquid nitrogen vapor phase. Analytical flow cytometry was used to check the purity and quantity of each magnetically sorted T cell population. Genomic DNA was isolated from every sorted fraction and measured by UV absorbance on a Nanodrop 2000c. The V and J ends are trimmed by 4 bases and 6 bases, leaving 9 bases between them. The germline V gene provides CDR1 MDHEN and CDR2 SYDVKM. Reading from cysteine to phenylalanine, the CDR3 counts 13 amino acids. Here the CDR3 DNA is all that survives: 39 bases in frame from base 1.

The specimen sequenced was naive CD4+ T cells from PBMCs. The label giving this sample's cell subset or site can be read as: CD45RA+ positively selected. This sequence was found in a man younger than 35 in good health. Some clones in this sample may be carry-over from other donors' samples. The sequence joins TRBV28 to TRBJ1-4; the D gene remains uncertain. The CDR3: CASSWGGDEKLFF. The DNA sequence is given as TGTGCCAGCAGTTGGGGTGGGGATGAAAAACTGTTTTTT.